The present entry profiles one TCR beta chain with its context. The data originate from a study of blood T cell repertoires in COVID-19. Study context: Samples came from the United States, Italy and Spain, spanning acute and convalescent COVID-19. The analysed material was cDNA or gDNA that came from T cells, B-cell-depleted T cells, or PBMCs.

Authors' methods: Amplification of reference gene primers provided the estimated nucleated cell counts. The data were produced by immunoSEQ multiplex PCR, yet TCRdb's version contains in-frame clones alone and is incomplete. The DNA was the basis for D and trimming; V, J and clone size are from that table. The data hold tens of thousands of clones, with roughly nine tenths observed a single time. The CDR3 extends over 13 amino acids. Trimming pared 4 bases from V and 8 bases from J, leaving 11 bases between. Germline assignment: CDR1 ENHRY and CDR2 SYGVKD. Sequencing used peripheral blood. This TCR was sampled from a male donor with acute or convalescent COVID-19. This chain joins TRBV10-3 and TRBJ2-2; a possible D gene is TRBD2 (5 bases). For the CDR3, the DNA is TGTGCCATCAGTGGGTCCCGGGAAGGGGAGCTGTTTTTT. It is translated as CAISGSREGELFF.